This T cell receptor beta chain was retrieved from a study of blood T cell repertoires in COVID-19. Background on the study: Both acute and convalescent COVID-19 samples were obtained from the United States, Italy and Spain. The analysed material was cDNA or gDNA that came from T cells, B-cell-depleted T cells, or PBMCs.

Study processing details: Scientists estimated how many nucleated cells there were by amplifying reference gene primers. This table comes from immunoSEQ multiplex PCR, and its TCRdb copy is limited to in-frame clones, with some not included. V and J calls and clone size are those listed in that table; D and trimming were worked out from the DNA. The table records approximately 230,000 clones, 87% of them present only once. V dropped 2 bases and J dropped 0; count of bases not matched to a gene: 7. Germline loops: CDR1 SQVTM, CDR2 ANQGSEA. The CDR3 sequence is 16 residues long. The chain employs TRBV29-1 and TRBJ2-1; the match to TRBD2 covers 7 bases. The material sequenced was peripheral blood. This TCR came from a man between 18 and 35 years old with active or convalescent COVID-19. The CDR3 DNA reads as TGCAGCGTTGAAACCGGTCTAGCGGTCTCCTACAATGAGCAGTTCTTC. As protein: CSVETGLAVSYNEQFF.